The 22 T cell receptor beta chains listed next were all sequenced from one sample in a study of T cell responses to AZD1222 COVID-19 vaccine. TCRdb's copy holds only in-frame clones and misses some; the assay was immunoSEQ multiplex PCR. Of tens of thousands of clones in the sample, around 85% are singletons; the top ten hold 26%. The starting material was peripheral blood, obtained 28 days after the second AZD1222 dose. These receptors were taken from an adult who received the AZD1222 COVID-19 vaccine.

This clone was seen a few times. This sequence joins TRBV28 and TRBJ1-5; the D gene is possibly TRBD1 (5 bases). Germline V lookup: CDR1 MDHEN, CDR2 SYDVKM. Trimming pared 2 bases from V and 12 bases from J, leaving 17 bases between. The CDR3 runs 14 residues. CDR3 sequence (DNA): TGTGCCAGCAGTTTAAGGCGCGGGACCCTCCTCCAGCATTTT. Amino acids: CASSLRRGTLLQHF.

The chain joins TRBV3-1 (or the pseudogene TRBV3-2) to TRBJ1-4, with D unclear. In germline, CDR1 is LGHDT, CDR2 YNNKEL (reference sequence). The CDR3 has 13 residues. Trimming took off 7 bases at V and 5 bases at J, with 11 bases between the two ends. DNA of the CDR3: TGTGCCAGCAATAAGCAGCCGAATGAAAAACTGTTTTTT. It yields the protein CASNKQPNEKLFF.

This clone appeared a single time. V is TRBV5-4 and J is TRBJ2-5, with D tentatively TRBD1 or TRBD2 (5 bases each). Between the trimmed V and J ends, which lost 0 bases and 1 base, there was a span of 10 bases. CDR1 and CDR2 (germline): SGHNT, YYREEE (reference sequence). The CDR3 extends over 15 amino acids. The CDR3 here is CASSLVGTAQETQYF. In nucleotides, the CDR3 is TGTGCCAGCAGCTTGGTAGGGACGGCCCAAGAGACCCAGTACTTC. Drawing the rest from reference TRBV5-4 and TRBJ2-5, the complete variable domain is ETGVTQSPTHLIKTRGQQVTLRCSSQSGHNTVSWYQQALGQGPQFIFQYYREEENGRGNFPPRFSGLQFPNYSSELNVNALELDDSALYLCASSLVGTAQETQYFGPGTRLLVL.

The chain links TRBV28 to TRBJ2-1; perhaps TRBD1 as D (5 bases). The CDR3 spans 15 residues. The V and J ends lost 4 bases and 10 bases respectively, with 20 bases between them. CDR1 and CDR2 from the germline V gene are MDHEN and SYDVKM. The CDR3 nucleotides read TGTGCCAGCAGTTCCTGGACACGGCACTTCGGCGAGCAGTTCTTC. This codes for CASSSWTRHFGEQFF. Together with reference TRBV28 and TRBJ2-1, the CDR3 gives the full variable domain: DVKVTQSSRYLVKRTGEKVFLECVQDMDHENMFWYRQDPGLGLRLIYFSYDVKMKEKGDIPEGYSVSREKKERFSLILESASTNQTSMYLCASSSWTRHFGEQFFGPGTRLTVL.

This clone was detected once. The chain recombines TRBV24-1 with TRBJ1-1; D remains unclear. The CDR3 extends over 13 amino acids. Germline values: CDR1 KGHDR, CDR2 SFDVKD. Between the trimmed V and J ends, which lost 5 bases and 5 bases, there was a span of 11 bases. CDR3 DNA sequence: TGTGCCACCAGTGCGGTGGACGGGACTGAAGCTTTCTTT. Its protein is CATSAVDGTEAFF.

CDR3 coding DNA: TGTGCCAGCAGTCCTCAGGGGCCCGGTCGGCTAGCGAATAGGAATGAGCAGTTCTTC. Its protein is CASSPQGPGRLANRNEQFF. The rearrangement uses TRBV6-6 and TRBJ2-1, with D possibly being TRBD1 or TRBD2 (6 bases each). The V end lost 5 bases, the J end lost 7 bases, and 30 bases lay between the germline ends. CDR1 and CDR2 (germline): MNHNY, SVGAGI (reference sequence). This CDR3 is 19 amino acids long.

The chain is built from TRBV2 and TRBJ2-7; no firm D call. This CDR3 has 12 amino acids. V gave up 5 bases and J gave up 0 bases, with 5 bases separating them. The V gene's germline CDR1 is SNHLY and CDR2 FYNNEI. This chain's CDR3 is CASSLSSYEQYF. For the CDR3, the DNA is TGTGCCAGCAGTCTGTCCTCCTACGAGCAGTACTTC.

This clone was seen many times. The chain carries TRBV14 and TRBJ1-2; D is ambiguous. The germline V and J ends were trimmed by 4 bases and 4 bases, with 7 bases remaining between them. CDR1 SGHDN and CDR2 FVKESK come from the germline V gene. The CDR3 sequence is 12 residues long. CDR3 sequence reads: CASSPGSYGYTF. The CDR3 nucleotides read TGTGCCAGCAGCCCGGGGTCCTATGGCTACACCTTC.

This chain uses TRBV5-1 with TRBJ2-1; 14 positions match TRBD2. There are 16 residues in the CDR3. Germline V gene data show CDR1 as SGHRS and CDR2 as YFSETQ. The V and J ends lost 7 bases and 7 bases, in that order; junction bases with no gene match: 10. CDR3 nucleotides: TGCGCCAGCCTCCGACTAGCGGGAGGGCCGGTGAATGAGCAGTTCTTC. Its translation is CASLRLAGGPVNEQFF. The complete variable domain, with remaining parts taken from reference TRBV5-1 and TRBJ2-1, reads KAGVTQTPRYLIKTRGQQVTLSCSPISGHRSVSWYQQTPGQGLQFLFEYFSETQRNKGNFPGRFSGRQFSNSRSEMNVSTLELGDSALYLCASLRLAGGPVNEQFFGPGTRLTVL.

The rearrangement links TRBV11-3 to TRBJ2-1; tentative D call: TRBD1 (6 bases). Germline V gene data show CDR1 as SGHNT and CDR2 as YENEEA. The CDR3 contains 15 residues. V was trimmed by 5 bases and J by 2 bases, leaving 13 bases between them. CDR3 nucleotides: TGTGCCAGCAGCCCTGAGGACAGAGCCTACAATGAGCAGTTCTTC. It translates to CASSPEDRAYNEQFF.

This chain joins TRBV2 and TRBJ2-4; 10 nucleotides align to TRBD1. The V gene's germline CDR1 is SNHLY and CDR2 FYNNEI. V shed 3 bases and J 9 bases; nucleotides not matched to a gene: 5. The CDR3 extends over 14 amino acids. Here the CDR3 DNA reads TGTGCCAGCAGTGATGGGACAGGGGACGGCATTCAGTACTTC. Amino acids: CASSDGTGDGIQYF.

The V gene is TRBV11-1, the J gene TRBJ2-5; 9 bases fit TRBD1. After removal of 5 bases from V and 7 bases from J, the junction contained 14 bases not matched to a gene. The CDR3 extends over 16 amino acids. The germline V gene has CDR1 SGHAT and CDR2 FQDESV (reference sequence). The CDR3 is CASSPGQGETGGTQYF. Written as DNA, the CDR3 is TGTGCCAGCAGCCCGGGACAGGGAGAGACCGGGGGGACCCAGTACTTC.

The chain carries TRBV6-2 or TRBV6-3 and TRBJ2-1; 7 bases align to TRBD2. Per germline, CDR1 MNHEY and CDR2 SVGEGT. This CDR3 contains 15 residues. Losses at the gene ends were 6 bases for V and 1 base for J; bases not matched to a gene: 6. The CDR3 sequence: CASSWGGRSYNEQFF. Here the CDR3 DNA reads TGTGCCAGCAGCTGGGGGGGGAGGTCCTACAATGAGCAGTTCTTC.

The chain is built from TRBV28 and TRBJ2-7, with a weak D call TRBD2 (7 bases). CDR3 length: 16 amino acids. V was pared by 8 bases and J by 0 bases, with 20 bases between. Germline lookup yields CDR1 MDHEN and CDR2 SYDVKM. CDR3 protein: CASAPQYGGLSYEQYF. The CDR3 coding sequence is TGTGCCAGCGCTCCTCAATACGGGGGGCTCTCCTACGAGCAGTACTTC.

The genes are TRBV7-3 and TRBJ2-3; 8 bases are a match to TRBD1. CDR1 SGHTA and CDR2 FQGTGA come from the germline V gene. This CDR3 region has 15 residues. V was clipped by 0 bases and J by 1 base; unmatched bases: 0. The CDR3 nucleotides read TGTGCCAGCAGCTTAACGGGACAGGGCACAGATACGCAGTATTTT. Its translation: CASSLTGQGTDTQYF.

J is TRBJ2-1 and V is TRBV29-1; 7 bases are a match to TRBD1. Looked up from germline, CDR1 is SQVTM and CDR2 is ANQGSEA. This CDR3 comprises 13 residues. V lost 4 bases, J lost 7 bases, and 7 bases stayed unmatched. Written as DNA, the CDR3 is TGCAGCGTTGCCAGGGGGTTGGGGAATGAGCAGTTCTTC. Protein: CSVARGLGNEQFF.

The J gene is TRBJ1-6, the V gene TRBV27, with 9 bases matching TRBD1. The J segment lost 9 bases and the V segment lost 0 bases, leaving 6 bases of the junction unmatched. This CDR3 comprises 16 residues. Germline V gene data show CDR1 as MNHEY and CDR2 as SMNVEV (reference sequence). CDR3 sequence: CASSLSRQGGFSPLHF. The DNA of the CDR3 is TGTGCCAGCAGTTTATCAAGACAGGGGGGTTTTTCACCCCTCCACTTT.

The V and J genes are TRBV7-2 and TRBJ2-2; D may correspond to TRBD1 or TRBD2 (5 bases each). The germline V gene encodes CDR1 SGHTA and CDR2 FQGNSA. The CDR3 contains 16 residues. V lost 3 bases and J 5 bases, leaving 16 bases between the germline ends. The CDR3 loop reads CASSLSGDPRTGELFF. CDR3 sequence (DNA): TGTGCCAGCAGCTTGAGTGGGGACCCAAGGACCGGGGAGCTGTTTTTT.

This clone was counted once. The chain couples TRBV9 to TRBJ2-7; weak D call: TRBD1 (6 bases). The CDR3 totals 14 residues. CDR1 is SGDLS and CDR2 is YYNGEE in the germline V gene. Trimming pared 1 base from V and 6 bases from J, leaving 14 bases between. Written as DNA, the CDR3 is TGTGCCAGCAGCGTAACCCCGACAGGCCCCGAGCAGTACTTC. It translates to CASSVTPTGPEQYF.

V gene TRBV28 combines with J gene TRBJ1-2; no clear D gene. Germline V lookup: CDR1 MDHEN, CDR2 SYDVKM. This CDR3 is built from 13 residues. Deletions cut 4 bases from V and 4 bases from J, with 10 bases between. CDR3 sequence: CASSSGQGYGYTF. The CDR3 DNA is TGTGCCAGCAGTTCGGGTCAAGGCTATGGCTACACCTTC.

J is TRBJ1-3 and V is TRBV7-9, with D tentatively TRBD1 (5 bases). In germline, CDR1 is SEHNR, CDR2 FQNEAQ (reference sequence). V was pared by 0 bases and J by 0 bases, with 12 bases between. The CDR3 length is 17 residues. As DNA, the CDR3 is TGTGCCAGCAGCTTAGCGGGCAGGGCGAGCTCTGGAAACACCATATATTTT. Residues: CASSLAGRASSGNTIYF.

CDR3 sequence (DNA): TGTGCCACTACCTCCGGGACAGCGAATGAAAAACTGTTTTTT. Amino acids: CATTSGTANEKLFF. The chain joins TRBV19 to TRBJ1-4, with TRBD1 matching over 7 bases. V lost 10 bases, J lost 5 bases, and 10 bases stayed unmatched. Germline loops: CDR1 LNHDA, CDR2 SQIVND (reference sequence). This CDR3 region has 14 residues.